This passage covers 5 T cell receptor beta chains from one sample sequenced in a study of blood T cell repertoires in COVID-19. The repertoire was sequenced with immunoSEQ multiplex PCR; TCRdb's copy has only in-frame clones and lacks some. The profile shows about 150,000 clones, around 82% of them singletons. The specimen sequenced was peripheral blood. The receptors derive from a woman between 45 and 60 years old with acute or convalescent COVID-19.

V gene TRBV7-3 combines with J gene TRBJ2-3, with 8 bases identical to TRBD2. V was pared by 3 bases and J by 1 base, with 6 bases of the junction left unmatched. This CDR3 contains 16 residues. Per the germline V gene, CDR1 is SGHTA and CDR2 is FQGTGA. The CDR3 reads CASSLGSGVGTDTQYF. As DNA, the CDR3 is TGTGCCAGCAGCTTGGGTAGCGGGGTGGGCACAGATACGCAGTATTTT.

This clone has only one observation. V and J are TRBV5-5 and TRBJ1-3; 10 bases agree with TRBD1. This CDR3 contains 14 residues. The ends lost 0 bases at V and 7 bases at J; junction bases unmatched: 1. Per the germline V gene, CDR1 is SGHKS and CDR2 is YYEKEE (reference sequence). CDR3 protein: CASSLGQGANTIYF. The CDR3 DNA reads TGTGCCAGCAGCTTGGGACAGGGGGCCAACACCATATATTTT.

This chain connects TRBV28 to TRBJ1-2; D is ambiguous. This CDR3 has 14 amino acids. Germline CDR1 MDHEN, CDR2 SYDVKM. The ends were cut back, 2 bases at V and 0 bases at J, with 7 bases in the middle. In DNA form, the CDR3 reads TGTGCCAGCAGTTTACGTGACTCTAACTATGGCTACACCTTC. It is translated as CASSLRDSNYGYTF.

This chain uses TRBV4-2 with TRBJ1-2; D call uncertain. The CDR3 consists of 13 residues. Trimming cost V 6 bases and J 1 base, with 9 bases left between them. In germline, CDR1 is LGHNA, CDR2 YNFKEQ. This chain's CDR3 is CASSSGNNYGYTF. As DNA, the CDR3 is TGTGCCAGCAGTTCGGGGAATAACTATGGCTACACCTTC.

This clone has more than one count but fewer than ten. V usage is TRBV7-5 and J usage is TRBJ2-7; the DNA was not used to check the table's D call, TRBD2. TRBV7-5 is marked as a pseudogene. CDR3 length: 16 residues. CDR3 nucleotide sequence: TGTGTCAGAAGCTTAGGCCCGAGGGTTCGGAATCACGAGCAGTACTTC. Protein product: CVRSLGPRVRNHEQYF.